The source of this T cell receptor beta chain is a study of cytomegalovirus exposure and HLA in healthy donors. General study results and limits: Cytomegalovirus association was assigned to about 150 TCR beta chains. Most TCRs appeared rarely, but some public TCRs recurred in many donors.

The study ran its PCR with 60 Vbeta and 13 Jbeta primers. This table comes from immunoSEQ multiplex PCR, and its TCRdb copy is limited to in-frame clones, with some not included. The data contain some 190,000 clones, around 76% of them singletons. V shed 5 bases, J shed 0 bases, and the junction held 1 base outside the gene matches. The V gene's germline CDR1 is MNHNS and CDR2 SASEGT. This CDR3 spans 15 amino acids. This clone was detected only a few times. Its cognate antigen is unknown. Sequencing used PBMCs. The chain couples TRBV6-1 to TRBJ2-1; 10 bases are a match to TRBD2. The source is a man aged 40-49 years in good health and CMV-seronegative. The CDR3 loop reads CASSLAGVSYNEQFF. DNA for the CDR3: TGTGCCAGCAGTCTAGCGGGAGTCTCCTACAATGAGCAGTTCTTC.